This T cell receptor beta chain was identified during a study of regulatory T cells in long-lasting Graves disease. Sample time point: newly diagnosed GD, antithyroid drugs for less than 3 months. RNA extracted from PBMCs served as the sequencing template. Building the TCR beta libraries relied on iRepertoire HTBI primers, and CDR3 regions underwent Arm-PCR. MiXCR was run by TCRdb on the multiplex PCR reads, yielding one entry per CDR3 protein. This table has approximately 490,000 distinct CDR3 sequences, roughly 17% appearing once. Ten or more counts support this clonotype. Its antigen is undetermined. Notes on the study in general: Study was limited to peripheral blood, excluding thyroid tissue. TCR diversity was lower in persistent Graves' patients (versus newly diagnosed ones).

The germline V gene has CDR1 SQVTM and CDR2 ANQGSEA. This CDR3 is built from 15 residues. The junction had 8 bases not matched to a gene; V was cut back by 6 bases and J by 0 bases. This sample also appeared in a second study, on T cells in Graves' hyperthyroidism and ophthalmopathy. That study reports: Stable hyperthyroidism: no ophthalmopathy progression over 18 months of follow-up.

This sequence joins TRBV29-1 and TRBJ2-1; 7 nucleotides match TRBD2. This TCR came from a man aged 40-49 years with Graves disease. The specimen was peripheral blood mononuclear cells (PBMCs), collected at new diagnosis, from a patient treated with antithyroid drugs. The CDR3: CSVGGGSVSYNEQFF. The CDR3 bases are TGCAGCGTCGGAGGCGGGAGTGTCTCCTACAATGAGCAGTTCTTC.